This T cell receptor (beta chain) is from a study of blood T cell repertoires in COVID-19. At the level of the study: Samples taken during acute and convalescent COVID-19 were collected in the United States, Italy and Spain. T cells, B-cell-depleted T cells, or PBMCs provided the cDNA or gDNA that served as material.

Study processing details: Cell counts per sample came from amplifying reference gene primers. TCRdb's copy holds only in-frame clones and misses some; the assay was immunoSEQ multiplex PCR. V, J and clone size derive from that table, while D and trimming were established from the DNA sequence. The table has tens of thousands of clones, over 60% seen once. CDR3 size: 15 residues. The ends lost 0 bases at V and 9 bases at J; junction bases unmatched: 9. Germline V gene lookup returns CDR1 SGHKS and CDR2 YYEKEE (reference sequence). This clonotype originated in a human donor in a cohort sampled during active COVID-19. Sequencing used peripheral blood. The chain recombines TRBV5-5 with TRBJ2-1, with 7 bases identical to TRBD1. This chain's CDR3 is CASSLGSRTGGEQFF. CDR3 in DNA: TGTGCCAGCAGCTTGGGTTCCCGGACAGGAGGTGAGCAGTTCTTC.